These T cell receptor beta chains were read from a single sample in a study of T cell changes during pregnancy in multiple sclerosis. Assay used: immunoSEQ multiplex PCR; TCRdb lists only in-frame clones, some missing. The repertoire holds tens of thousands of clones, with 70% to 90% as singletons. The sample here was CD8+ T cells from peripheral blood mononuclear cells, taken in the third trimester of pregnancy. These receptors all come from a female donor with multiple sclerosis, enrolled in a pregnancy study. The CDR3 runs from the conserved cysteine through the conserved F or W. A D gene is named only where the DNA matches it firmly. Size is omitted from some rows. Given values are once, few, many or a class for expanded clones.

V gene	J gene	D gene	clone size	CDR3 protein	CDR3 DNA
TRBV5-8	TRBJ1-2	.	.	CASSFFRGLDGYTF	TGTGCCAGCAGCTTCTTCAGGGGTCTGGATGGCTACACCTTC
TRBV7-2	TRBJ1-4	.	.	CASSLVEAGGREKLFF	TGTGCCAGCAGCTTAGTCGAGGCGGGCGGTCGAGAAAAACTGTTTTTT
TRBV6-5	TRBJ2-5	.	.	CASTLDRGQETQYF	TGTGCCAGCACCCTAGATCGGGGGCAAGAGACCCAGTACTTC
TRBV7-4	TRBJ2-7	TRBD2	few	CASSLALAELYEQYF	TGTGCCAGCAGCTTGGCCCTAGCGGAACTATACGAGCAGTACTTC
TRBV28	TRBJ1-5	TRBD1	.	CASSRTGINQPQHF	TGTGCCAGCAGTCGGACAGGGATAAATCAGCCCCAGCATTTT
TRBV27	TRBJ2-3	TRBD1	once	CASIGQGWYTQYF	TGTGCCAGCATAGGACAGGGTTGGTATACGCAGTATTTT
TRBV9	TRBJ2-1	.	.	CASSAPPASYNEQFF	TGTGCCAGCAGCGCCCCCCCAGCTAGCTACAATGAGCAGTTCTTC
TRBV7-8	TRBJ1-5	TRBD1	few	CASSPDRGLGQPQHF	TGTGCCAGCAGCCCGGACAGGGGGCTTGGGCAGCCCCAGCATTTT
TRBV9	TRBJ2-3	.	.	CASSDGPRTQYF	TGTGCCAGCAGCGATGGCCCCCGAACGCAGTATTTT
TRBV14	TRBJ2-3	.	.	CASSQDSVTDYTDTQYF	TGTGCCAGCAGCCAAGATTCGGTGACAGATTACACAGATACGCAGTATTTT
TRBV7-9	TRBJ2-3	TRBD1	.	CASSRDRASTDTQYF	TGTGCCAGCAGCCGGGACAGAGCTAGCACAGATACGCAGTATTTT
TRBV19	TRBJ1-2	.	.	CASSIGSGINYGYTF	TGTGCCAGTAGTATAGGTTCCGGGATTAACTATGGCTACACCTTC
TRBV7-6	TRBJ1-2	TRBD1	few	CASSTSGTGDGYTF	TGTGCCAGCAGCACCTCCGGGACAGGGGATGGCTACACCTTC
TRBV4-2	TRBJ2-4	.	.	CASSQDQGAKNIQYF	TGTGCCAGCAGCCAAGATCAAGGAGCGAAAAACATTCAGTACTTC
TRBV5-8	TRBJ2-1	.	.	CASSLFPGSYNEQFF	TGTGCCAGCAGCTTGTTTCCCGGCTCCTACAATGAGCAGTTCTTC
TRBV19	TRBJ2-2	.	.	CASSAPQGGANTGELFF	TGTGCCAGTAGTGCCCCTCAGGGCGGAGCAAACACCGGGGAGCTGTTTTTT
TRBV6-4	TRBJ2-3	.	.	CASSPQGTDTQYF	TGTGCCAGCAGTCCCCAGGGTACAGATACGCAGTATTTT
TRBV6-5	TRBJ1-1	.	.	CASSNFAPGPGRGAFF	TGTGCCAGCAGTAACTTCGCCCCCGGGCCCGGTAGGGGAGCTTTCTTT
TRBV14	TRBJ2-1	.	.	CASSQDYSYNEQFF	TGTGCCAGCAGCCAAGATTACTCCTACAATGAGCAGTTCTTC
TRBV19	TRBJ2-7	.	.	CASSTGPYEQYF	TGTGCCAGTAGCACAGGGCCCTACGAGCAGTACTTC
TRBV19	TRBJ1-1	TRBD1	.	CASRGQEAFF	TGTGCGAGTCGGGGACAGGAAGCTTTCTTT
TRBV2	TRBJ1-4	.	.	CASRDTGYFGEKLFF	TGTGCCAGCAGGGACACAGGGTATTTTGGTGAAAAACTGTTTTTT
TRBV6-5	TRBJ2-2	.	.	CASSYTGTGELFF	TGTGCCAGCAGTTACACAGGGACCGGGGAGCTGTTTTTT
TRBV5-5	TRBJ1-5	.	.	CASSPGDYSNQPQHF	TGTGCCAGCAGCCCTGGGGACTATAGCAATCAGCCCCAGCATTTT
TRBV6-5	TRBJ2-5	TRBD2	.	CASSRGGRGETQYF	TGTGCCAGCAGTCGGGGGGGCCGGGGAGAGACCCAGTACTTC
TRBV19	TRBJ2-7	TRBD1	.	CASSDRDRDYEQYF	TGTGCCAGTAGCGACCGGGACAGAGACTACGAGCAGTACTTC
TRBV30	TRBJ2-7	.	.	CAWSTGQSYEQYF	TGTGCCTGGAGTACAGGACAGTCCTACGAGCAGTACTTC
TRBV2	TRBJ2-2	TRBD2	.	CASTGLKGTTYTGELFF	TGTGCCAGCACGGGTTTGAAGGGGACTACCTACACCGGGGAGCTGTTTTTT
TRBV28	TRBJ1-2	.	.	CASSWGQGTKDGYTF	TGTGCCAGCAGTTGGGGCCAGGGGACTAAGGATGGCTACACCTTC
TRBV4-3	TRBJ1-1	.	.	CASSQERGIGTEAFF	TGCGCCAGCAGCCAAGAACGCGGGATTGGGACTGAAGCTTTCTTT
TRBV5-5	TRBJ2-2	TRBD2	.	CASSLGPAGGTGELFF	TGTGCCAGCAGCTTGGGCCCAGCGGGAGGCACCGGGGAGCTGTTTTTT
TRBV6-5	TRBJ1-4	.	.	CASSPEGEKLFF	TGTGCCAGCAGTCCAGAGGGTGAAAAACTGTTTTTT
TRBV6-4	TRBJ2-3	TRBD2	few	CASSEASGGSTDTQYF	TGTGCCAGCAGTGAGGCTAGCGGGGGCTCCACAGATACGCAGTATTTT
TRBV19	TRBJ2-7	.	.	CASSLDSSYPPVYEQYF	TGTGCCAGTAGTTTGGACAGCTCCTACCCCCCGGTATACGAGCAGTACTTC
TRBV9	TRBJ2-7	TRBD1	.	CASSDDRGGTYEQYF	TGTGCCAGCAGCGATGACAGGGGGGGGACCTACGAGCAGTACTTC
TRBV19	TRBJ2-5	TRBD2	.	CASRPGLAGQETQYF	TGTGCCAGTAGACCCGGACTAGCGGGACAAGAGACCCAGTACTTC
TRBV7-6	TRBJ2-1	TRBD1	.	CASSLDRGSNEQFF	TGTGCCAGCAGCTTGGACAGGGGATCCAATGAGCAGTTCTTC
TRBV27	TRBJ2-5	.	.	CASSLLGRQETQYF	TGTGCCAGCAGTTTATTGGGGAGGCAAGAGACCCAGTACTTC
TRBV6-5	TRBJ2-1	TRBD1	.	CASSYSPQGSYNEQFF	TGTGCCAGCAGTTACTCGCCACAGGGGTCCTACAATGAGCAGTTCTTC
TRBV27	TRBJ1-6	TRBD1	few	CASSDREYSPLHF	TGTGCCAGCAGCGACAGGGAATATTCACCCCTCCACTTT
TRBV28	TRBJ2-1	TRBD2	few	CASFKTGGGNEQFF	TGTGCCAGTTTTAAAACGGGAGGGGGCAATGAGCAGTTCTTC
TRBV11-2	TRBJ1-5	TRBD1	once	CASSPDRGGDQPQHF	TGTGCCAGCAGCCCGGACAGGGGAGGCGATCAGCCCCAGCATTTT
TRBV7-9	TRBJ2-7	TRBD1	.	CASSSTGTGYLVEQYF	TGTGCCAGCAGCTCAACCGGGACAGGGTATCTGGTCGAGCAGTACTTC
TRBV7-6	TRBJ2-1	.	few	CASSSNGDSSSYNEQFF	TGTGCCAGCAGCTCTAACGGAGATTCGAGCTCCTACAATGAGCAGTTCTTC
TRBV19	TRBJ1-5	TRBD1	once	CASRPGTGAYSNQPQHF	TGTGCCAGTAGGCCAGGAACAGGGGCATATAGCAATCAGCCCCAGCATTTT
TRBV27	TRBJ2-7	TRBD1	.	CASSLWTGDNEQYF	TGTGCCAGCAGTCTGTGGACAGGGGACAACGAGCAGTACTTC
TRBV9	TRBJ2-5	TRBD1	.	CASSADREEETQYF	TGTGCCAGCAGCGCGGACAGGGAAGAAGAGACCCAGTACTTC
TRBV15	TRBJ1-1	.	.	CATSMRFIIRVSNTEAFF	TGTGCCACCAGCATGAGATTTATAATCAGGGTGTCGAACACTGAAGCTTTCTTT
TRBV19	TRBJ2-3	TRBD1	once	CASSDRGPSTDTQYF	TGTGCCAGTAGTGACAGGGGTCCTAGCACAGATACGCAGTATTTT
TRBV25-1	TRBJ2-7	TRBD2	.	CASSGVLADSYEQYF	TGTGCCAGCAGTGGGGTTCTAGCGGACTCCTACGAGCAGTACTTC
TRBV6-5	TRBJ2-7	.	.	CASSYRSDGYEQYF	TGTGCCAGCAGTTATCGTAGCGACGGCTACGAGCAGTACTTC
TRBV7-9	TRBJ1-1	.	.	CASSLPQGPFITEAFF	TGTGCCAGCAGCTTGCCACAGGGCCCCTTTATCACTGAAGCTTTCTTT
TRBV19	TRBJ1-2	.	.	CASLAGSGYTF	TGTGCCAGTCTCGCAGGGTCTGGCTACACCTTC
TRBV9	TRBJ2-7	.	once	CASSVGGEGEPPYEQYF	TGTGCCAGCAGCGTAGGGGGAGAGGGGGAGCCTCCCTACGAGCAGTACTTC